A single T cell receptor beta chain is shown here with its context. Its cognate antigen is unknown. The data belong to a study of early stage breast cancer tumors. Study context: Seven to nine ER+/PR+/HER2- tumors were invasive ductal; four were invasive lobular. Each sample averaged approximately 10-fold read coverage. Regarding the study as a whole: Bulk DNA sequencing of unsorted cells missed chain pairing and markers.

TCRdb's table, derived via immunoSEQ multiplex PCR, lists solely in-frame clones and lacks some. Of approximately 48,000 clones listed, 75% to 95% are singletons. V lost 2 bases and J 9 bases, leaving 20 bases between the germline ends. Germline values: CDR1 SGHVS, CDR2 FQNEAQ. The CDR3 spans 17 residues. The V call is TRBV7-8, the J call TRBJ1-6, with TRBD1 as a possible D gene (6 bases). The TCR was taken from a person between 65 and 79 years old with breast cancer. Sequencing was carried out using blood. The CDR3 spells CASSLIGRGASISPLHF. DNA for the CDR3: TGTGCCAGCAGCTTAATCGGCAGGGGAGCGTCAATTTCACCCCTCCACTTT. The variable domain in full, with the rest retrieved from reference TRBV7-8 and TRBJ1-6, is GAGVSQSPRYKVAKRGQDVALRCDPISGHVSLFWYQQALGQGPEFLTYFQNEAQLDKSGLPSDRFFAERPEGSVSTLKIQRTQQEDSAVYLCASSLIGRGASISPLHFGNGTRLTVT.